This T cell receptor beta chain was documented in a study of CD8 T cell repertoires and HIV-1 epitope variants. Study overall: Control wells had CMV/EBV/flu peptides, negative Ebola AY9, or no peptide. Autologous T cell-negative cells served as antigen-presenting cells in equal numbers. Points from the study as a whole: The assay identified only TCR beta chains of antigen-proliferating T cells.

Germline lookup yields CDR1 SGDLS and CDR2 YYNGEE. The CDR3 totals 15 residues. V gave up 3 bases and J gave up 6 bases, with 15 bases separating them. Repertoires were generated with immunoSEQ multiplex PCR, while TCRdb's copy carries only in-frame clones and drops some. The data contain under 100,000 clones, approximately 70% of them singletons. A remark on this clone: What it binds is unknown.

The sample comprised uncultured baseline CD8+ T cells from peripheral blood mononuclear cells (PBMCs). This chain uses TRBV9 with TRBJ1-4; TRBD1 is a possible D gene (5 bases). The clonotype comes from a male donor with HIV. The CDR3 spells CASSGIVGPDEKLFF. CDR3 nucleotides: TGTGCCAGCAGCGGAATCGTGGGGCCGGATGAAAAACTGTTTTTT. The variable domain in full, with the rest retrieved from reference TRBV9 and TRBJ1-4, is DSGVTQTPKHLITATGQRVTLRCSPRSGDLSVYWYQQSLDQGLQFLIQYYNGEERAKGNILERFSAQQFPDLHSELNLSSLELGDSALYFCASSGIVGPDEKLFFGSGTQLSVL.